The source of this T cell receptor beta chain is a study of blood T cell repertoires in COVID-19. Study overall: COVID-19 samples from acute and convalescent phases originated in the United States, Italy and Spain. PBMCs, B-cell-depleted T cells, or T cells were the source of the cDNA or gDNA that made up the material.

As originally analysed: Reference gene primer amplification yielded estimated nucleated cell counts. Assay: immunoSEQ multiplex PCR; the TCRdb copy retains only in-frame clones and omits some. The V and J calls and clone size come from that table; D and trimming were worked out from the DNA. Of approximately 25,000 clones in the sample, 86% are singletons; the top ten hold around 10%. The CDR3 spans 16 residues. The germline V gene has CDR1 SGHRS and CDR2 YFSETQ. V lost 1 base and J 2 bases, leaving 15 bases between the germline ends. This clone was counted only a few times. This chain connects TRBV5-1 to TRBJ2-5; D ambiguous. This receptor was obtained from a woman older than 75 with active or convalescent COVID-19. The sample consisted of peripheral blood. CDR3 loop: CASSLRQTRLQETQYF. In nucleotides, the CDR3 is TGCGCCAGCAGCTTGCGGCAGACTCGGCTTCAAGAGACCCAGTACTTC. Full variable domain (remainder filled in from reference TRBV5-1 and TRBJ2-5): KAGVTQTPRYLIKTRGQQVTLSCSPISGHRSVSWYQQTPGQGLQFLFEYFSETQRNKGNFPGRFSGRQFSNSRSEMNVSTLELGDSALYLCASSLRQTRLQETQYFGPGTRLLVL.